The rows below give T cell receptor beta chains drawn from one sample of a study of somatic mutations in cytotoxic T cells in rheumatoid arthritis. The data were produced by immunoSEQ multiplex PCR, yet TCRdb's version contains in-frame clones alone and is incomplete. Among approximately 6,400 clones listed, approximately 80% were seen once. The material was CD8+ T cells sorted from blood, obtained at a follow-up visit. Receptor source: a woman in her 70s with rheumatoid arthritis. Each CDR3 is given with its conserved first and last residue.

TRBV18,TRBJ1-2,CASSPGTGPLYGYTF
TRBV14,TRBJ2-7,CASSRPGQGADEQYF
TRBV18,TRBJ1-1,CASSEGAGTEAFF
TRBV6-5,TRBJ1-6,CASSYGSTNSPLHF
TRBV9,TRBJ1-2,CASSVNNRGEDYGYTF
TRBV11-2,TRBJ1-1,CASSLDLGSREAFF
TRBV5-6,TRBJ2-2,CASSLGLAGSGELFF
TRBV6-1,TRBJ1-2,CASGPGGRDGYTF
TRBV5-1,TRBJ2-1,CASSLGLTGDNEQFF
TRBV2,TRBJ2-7,CASEGPGSSYEQYF
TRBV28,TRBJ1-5,CASSFETVNQPQHF
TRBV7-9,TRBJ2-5,CASSLQETQYF
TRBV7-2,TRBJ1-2,CASSSHLGRDGYTF
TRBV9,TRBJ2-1,CASSVGLAGYNEQFF
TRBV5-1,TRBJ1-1,CASEGREAFSNTEAFF
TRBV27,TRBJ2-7,CASSPSSDGLGEQYF
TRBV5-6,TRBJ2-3,CASMVQYSTDTQYF
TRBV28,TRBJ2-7,CASSSRGVGYEQYF
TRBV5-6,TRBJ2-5,CASSSEMGGLETQYF
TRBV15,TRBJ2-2,CATSRLREIGGELFF
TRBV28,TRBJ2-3,CASNLNGKGDDTQYF
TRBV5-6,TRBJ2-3,CASTPGGAARGRAYF
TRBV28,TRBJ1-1,CASSFRGIAEAFF
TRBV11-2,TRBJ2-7,CASRRGAYEQYF
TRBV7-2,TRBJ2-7,CASSLVGSGIGYEQYF
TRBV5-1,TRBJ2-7,CASSLGAGTAEQYF
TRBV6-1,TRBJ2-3,CASGEKGVAGSDTQYF
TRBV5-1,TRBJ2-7,CASRRHRGVDEQYF
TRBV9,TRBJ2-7,CASSVGLAGEHEQYF
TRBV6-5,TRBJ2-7,CASRPGTRPSYEQYF
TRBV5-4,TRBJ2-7,CASSPLTGGSYEQYF
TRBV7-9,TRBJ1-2,CASSLGDNDYGYTF
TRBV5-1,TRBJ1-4,CASSLGGMDEKLFF
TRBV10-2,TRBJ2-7,CASRPADSYEQYF
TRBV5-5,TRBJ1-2,CASSLTSSGQTRGGYTF
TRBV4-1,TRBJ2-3,CASSQRQESTDTQYF
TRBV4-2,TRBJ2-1,CASSQAIHSDPGSEQFF
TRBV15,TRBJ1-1,CATSRDARQEAFF
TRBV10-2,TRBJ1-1,CASSEFRQVNAEAFF
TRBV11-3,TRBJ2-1,CASSLQLAGSNEQFF
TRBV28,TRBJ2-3,CASCITAGTRRVRADTQYF
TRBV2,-,CASSGLVAGSYEQYF
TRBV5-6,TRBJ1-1,CASSLGAGTEAFF
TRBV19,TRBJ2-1,CASSGTAHSYNEQFF
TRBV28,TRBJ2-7,CATELGVAAYEQYF
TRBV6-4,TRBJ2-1,CASSDGTGLDEQFF
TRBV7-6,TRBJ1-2,CASSQEETGAGGYTF
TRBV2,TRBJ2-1,CASYTSPRGPGYNEQFF
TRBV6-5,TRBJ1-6,CASSYSISGRSPLHF
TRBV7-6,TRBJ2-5,CASSLVAARQETQYF
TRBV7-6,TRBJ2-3,CASSPRVGAADTQYF